The next 21 T cell receptor beta chains were all read from a single sample in a study of technical replicates of blood from a few donors. Using immunoSEQ multiplex PCR, the repertoire was profiled, and TCRdb retains in-frame clones only, with some absent. Here the sample spans more than 65,000 clones, approximately 93% being singletons. The sequenced sample was T cells isolated from PBMCs. Receptors originate from a human donor in good health.

V and J are TRBV28 and TRBJ1-3; 8 bases agree with TRBD1. CDR1 is MDHEN and CDR2 is SYDVKM in the germline V gene. J gave up 1 base and V 5 bases, and 7 bases lay outside the gene matches. The CDR3 runs to 16 residues. CDR3 sequence: CASSVRDRMSGNTIYF. CDR3 DNA sequence: TGTGCCAGCAGTGTCCGGGACAGGATGTCTGGAAACACCATATATTTT.

The V gene is TRBV7-9, the J gene TRBJ2-3; unclear D gene. The V gene's germline CDR1 is SEHNR and CDR2 FQNEAQ (reference sequence). The CDR3 loop spans 14 amino acids. V lost 5 bases and J 0 bases, leaving 9 bases between the germline ends. Here the CDR3 reads CASSQVSSTDTQYF. CDR3 DNA: TGTGCCAGCAGCCAGGTATCTAGCACAGATACGCAGTATTTT.

This chain connects TRBV6-5 to TRBJ1-3; D unclear. The V and J ends lost 5 bases and 8 bases respectively, with 16 bases between them. CDR1 is MNHEY, CDR2 SVGAGI, per germline. This CDR3 has 14 amino acids. The CDR3 DNA is TGTGCCAGCAGTCCCTCCGCGGTTTGGGACACCATATATTTT. Protein product: CASSPSAVWDTIYF.

The chain employs TRBV10-3 and TRBJ2-3, with 12 bases that match TRBD2. CDR3 size: 17 residues. V dropped 0 bases and J dropped 5; count of bases not matched to a gene: 6. Germline loops: CDR1 ENHRY, CDR2 SYGVKD. The CDR3 sequence is CAISESASGRALDTQYF. As DNA, the CDR3 is TGTGCCATCAGTGAGTCGGCTAGCGGGAGGGCCTTAGATACGCAGTATTTT.

The rearrangement links TRBV19 to TRBJ1-2; 7 bases fit TRBD1. CDR1 and CDR2 (germline): LNHDA, SQIVND (reference sequence). The junction had 15 bases not matched to a gene; V was cut back by 6 bases and J by 5 bases. The CDR3 consists of 16 residues. The CDR3, as DNA: TGTGCCAGTAGAGGTAAAAAGGACAGGCTTTATTATGGCTACACCTTC. It specifies CASRGKKDRLYYGYTF.

The chain uses TRBV29-1 and TRBJ2-5, with TRBD2 matching 10 bases. This CDR3 comprises 13 residues. J lost 5 bases, V lost 4 bases, and 4 bases had no gene match. Germline values: CDR1 SQVTM, CDR2 ANQGSEA. CDR3 residues: CSVAPAGGETQYF. In DNA, the CDR3 is TGCAGCGTTGCACCAGCGGGAGGGGAGACCCAGTACTTC.

The V gene is TRBV15, the J gene TRBJ2-1; perhaps TRBD2 as D (5 bases). Germline CDR1 LNHNV, CDR2 YYDKDF (reference sequence). V was shortened by 5 bases and J by 4 bases, with 9 bases between the two germline ends. This CDR3 is built from 13 residues. In nucleotides, the CDR3 is TGTGCCACCAGCCTTGGACTTTACAATGAGCAGTTCTTC. The encoded protein is CATSLGLYNEQFF. Based on the CDR3 plus reference TRBV15 and TRBJ2-1, the full variable domain is DAMVIQNPRYQVTQFGKPVTLSCSQTLNHNVMYWYQQKSSQAPKLLFHYYDKDFNNEADTPDNFQSRRPNTSFCFLDIRSPGLGDTAMYLCATSLGLYNEQFFGPGTRLTVL.

The V gene is TRBV13, the J gene TRBJ2-7; D possibly corresponds to TRBD2 (6 bases). CDR1 PRHDT and CDR2 FYEKMQ come from the germline V gene (reference sequence). The CDR3 is made up of 15 amino acids. V lost 6 bases, J lost 3 bases, and 18 bases lay in between. The CDR3: CASSYSTRFGYEQYF. The CDR3 bases are TGTGCCAGCAGTTACTCGACTAGATTCGGCTACGAGCAGTACTTC.

The CDR3 nucleotides are TGTGCCAGCAGCTTAGAGGGGCGGCAGATAGCTAACTATGGCTACACCTTC. Protein sequence: CASSLEGRQIANYGYTF. The J gene is TRBJ1-2, the V gene TRBV7-9, with D possibly being TRBD1 (5 bases). Germline V CDR1 and CDR2: SEHNR, FQNEAQ (reference sequence). Trimming cost V 1 base and J 0 bases, with 15 bases left between them. The CDR3 extends over 17 amino acids.

The chain links TRBV27 to TRBJ2-5; no clear D gene. V lost 0 bases to trimming and J lost 4 bases, with 6 bases between them. The germline CDR1 and CDR2 sequences are MNHEY and SMNVEV (reference sequence). The CDR3 extends over 13 amino acids. The CDR3 sequence is CASSLSFGETQYF. The CDR3 region has the DNA TGTGCCAGCAGTTTATCTTTCGGAGAGACCCAGTACTTC.

This chain links TRBV19 with TRBJ2-7; 13 bases are a match to TRBD2. The CDR3 is 18 residues long. The germline V gene has CDR1 LNHDA and CDR2 SQIVND (reference sequence). V shed 3 bases and J 3 bases; nucleotides not matched to a gene: 11. CDR3 DNA: TGTGCCAGTAGTATCGTCCCGGGACTAGCGGGGCTACACTACGAGCAGTACTTC. It is translated as CASSIVPGLAGLHYEQYF.

The rearrangement joins TRBV7-2 to TRBJ1-5, with TRBD1 matching over 7 bases. The V gene's germline CDR1 is SGHTA and CDR2 FQGNSA. The CDR3 contains 16 residues. V trimming: 5 bases; J trimming: 1 base; junction bases outside the gene matches: 8. CDR3 in amino acids: CASSPLDRVSNQPQHF. The CDR3 DNA reads as TGTGCCAGCAGCCCACTCGACAGGGTCAGCAATCAGCCCCAGCATTTT.

This clone appeared a few times. CDR3 nucleotide sequence: TGTGCCAGCAGTCCGACTGCCACCGGGGAGCTGTTTTTT. Translation: CASSPTATGELFF. The V call is TRBV6-4, the J call TRBJ2-2; D is uncertain. In germline, CDR1 is MRHNA, CDR2 SNTAGT. V shed 5 bases and J shed 4 bases, with 8 bases lying between them. This CDR3 has 13 residues.

This rearrangement joins TRBV27 to TRBJ2-2; 9 nucleotides align to TRBD1. V lost 5 bases and J lost 6; bases outside the gene matches: 7. CDR3 length: 15 amino acids. Germline V gene lookup returns CDR1 MNHEY and CDR2 SMNVEV (reference sequence). CDR3 sequence: CASSRDRAFAGELFF. In DNA, the CDR3 is TGTGCCAGCAGTCGGGACAGGGCATTTGCCGGGGAGCTGTTTTTT.

This clone was counted between two and nine times. This chain joins TRBV30 and TRBJ1-1; tentatively, D is TRBD1 (5 bases). The germline V gene encodes CDR1 GTSNPN and CDR2 SVGIG (reference sequence). Trimming removed 0 bases at V and 1 base at J, with 9 bases between. The CDR3 is 14 amino acids. This chain's CDR3 is CAWSVLGGNTEAFF. CDR3 nucleotide sequence: TGTGCCTGGAGTGTACTGGGGGGGAACACTGAAGCTTTCTTT. Based on the CDR3 plus reference TRBV30 and TRBJ1-1, the full variable domain is SQTIHQWPATLVQPVGSPLSLECTVEGTSNPNLYWYRQAAGRGLQLLFYSVGIGQISSEVPQNLSASRPQDRQFILSSKKLLLSDSGFYLCAWSVLGGNTEAFFGQGTRLTVV.

There are a few counts of this clone. The chain has TRBV19 and TRBJ2-7, with a possible D match to TRBD2 (5 bases). Germline V gene lookup returns CDR1 LNHDA and CDR2 SQIVND (reference sequence). CDR3 length: 11 amino acids. Trimming shortened V by 7 bases and J by 5 bases, and 9 bases separated the two germline ends. The DNA for the CDR3 is TGTGCCAGTAAGGAGGATCACGAGCAGTACTTC. Translation gives CASKEDHEQYF.

The chain couples TRBV7-3 to TRBJ1-1; 7 bases line up with TRBD1. The CDR3 runs to 13 residues. Trimming took 5 bases from V and 1 from J; bases not matched to a gene: 1. Germline CDR1 is SGHTA and CDR2 is FQGTGA. CDR3 DNA: TGTGCCAGCAGCCGGACAGGGAACACTGAAGCTTTCTTT. This gives the protein CASSRTGNTEAFF.

The CDR3 reads CASSLARAGTEAFF. The CDR3 nucleotides are TGCGCCAGCAGCTTAGCTCGGGCGGGCACTGAAGCTTTCTTT. The chain employs TRBV5-1 and TRBJ1-1; D is ambiguous. The germline V and J ends were trimmed by 2 bases and 4 bases, with 12 bases remaining between them. The germline gives CDR1 SGHRS, CDR2 YFSETQ. The CDR3 extends over 14 amino acids.

This clone appeared a single time. V gene TRBV29-1 combines with J gene TRBJ1-1, with 7 bases that match TRBD1. This CDR3 is 13 amino acids long. CDR1 SQVTM and CDR2 ANQGSEA come from the germline V gene. J lost 5 bases, V lost 7 bases, and 10 bases had no gene match. CDR3 nucleotide sequence: TGCAGCGCTCGGACAGGAGAAGGGACTGAAGCTTTCTTT. It yields the protein CSARTGEGTEAFF.

This sequence joins TRBV11-2 and TRBJ2-6, with TRBD2 matching 12 bases. V lost 6 bases and J lost 1; bases outside the gene matches: 4. The CDR3 consists of 17 residues. The V gene's germline CDR1 is SGHAT and CDR2 FQNNGV. The CDR3 protein is CASRRLAGESGANVLTF. The CDR3, as DNA: TGTGCCAGCAGGAGACTAGCGGGAGAATCTGGGGCCAACGTCCTGACTTTC.

This chain joins TRBV7-8 and TRBJ2-2, with 10 bases fitting TRBD2. Losses at the gene ends were 6 bases for V and 1 base for J; bases not matched to a gene: 8. Germline assignment: CDR1 SGHVS and CDR2 FQNEAQ. This CDR3 has 17 amino acids. The CDR3 nucleotides read TGTGCCAGCAGTCCTATAGCGGGAGGCTTGAACACCGGGGAGCTGTTTTTT. Its translation is CASSPIAGGLNTGELFF.